This T cell receptor (beta chain) stems from a study of T cells in Graves' hyperthyroidism and ophthalmopathy. Background on the study: Blood from the periphery was taken at initial diagnosis, before any treatment. Study results and caveats: Ophthalmopathy was distinguished from stable hyperthyroidism by 13 V-J signatures.

Exclusion followed for patients with uncontrolled infection, other autoimmune disease, pregnancy or lactation. TCR beta CDR3 sequences were amplified from RNA transcripts. Using the HTBI primer set, a first-round RT-PCR was run on the TCR CDR3. TCRdb reprocessed the multiplex PCR reads via MiXCR and lists one record per CDR3 protein. This table holds roughly 740,000 distinct CDR3 sequences, 15% to 20% found once. This clonotype was detected only a few times. Its antigen is unidentified. From germline, CDR1 is SGHNT and CDR2 YENEEA. The V and J ends lost 8 bases and 5 bases respectively, with 15 bases between them. This CDR3 is built from 14 residues.

Sequencing was carried out using blood. The rearrangement links TRBV11-3 to TRBJ2-2; D possibly matches TRBD1 or TRBD2 (6 bases each). The sequence derives from a young man with Graves' hyperthyroidism. DNA for the CDR3: TGTGCCAGCCAAGGGGGGCCGGGGACCGGGGAGCTGTTTTTT. Protein product: CASQGGPGTGELFF.